A selection of T cell receptor beta chains follows, all from one sample in a study of blood T cell repertoires in COVID-19. Assay used: immunoSEQ multiplex PCR; TCRdb lists only in-frame clones, some missing. The data contain around 21,000 clones, 80% to 85% of them seen just once; the ten biggest clones take up about 2.9%. The sample was peripheral blood. These receptors all stem from a man in his forties with acute or convalescent COVID-19. Both conserved end residues are part of each CDR3. D genes are given only for firm matches. Only some rows state a clone size, as once, few, many or a class for expanded clones.

D	length	V	J	size	DNA	CDR3
TRBD1	14	TRBV7-3	TRBJ1-2	.	TGTGCCAGCAGCCCAGGGACAGGATCTTTTGGCTACACCTTC	CASSPGTGSFGYTF
TRBD2	16	TRBV10-3	TRBJ2-4	.	TGTGCCATCAGTGAGTCGATTCTGGCGGGGGAAAACATTCAGTACTTC	CAISESILAGENIQYF
TRBD1	14	TRBV6-2/TRBV6-3	TRBJ1-1	.	TGTGCCAGCAGTCCCGGGACAGGGGCCCCTGAAGCTTTCTTT	CASSPGTGAPEAFF
TRBD1	15	TRBV5-1	TRBJ2-2	.	TGCGCCAGCAGTTTGAGACAGGGGGCGAACGGGGAGCTGTTTTTT	CASSLRQGANGELFF
TRBD2	16	TRBV6-2/TRBV6-3	TRBJ2-1	.	TGTGCCAGCAGTTACCCTCAGGGGACTAGCGGGGGAGAGCAGTTCTTC	CASSYPQGTSGGEQFF
TRBD1	12	TRBV27	TRBJ2-7	.	TGTGCCAGCAGTGGACAGGGGTACGAGCAGTACTTC	CASSGQGYEQYF
.	17	TRBV7-2	TRBJ1-3	.	TGTGCCAGCAGCCCCCCCCGCACGCCCGGTGGTGGAAACACCATATATTTT	CASSPPRTPGGGNTIYF
.	16	TRBV3-1/TRBV3-2	TRBJ1-1	.	TGTGCCAGCAGCCAAGCGCGGGCAGGCCCGGACACTGAAGCTTTCTTT	CASSQARAGPDTEAFF
.	14	TRBV10-2	TRBJ1-1	.	TGCGCCAGCAGTGAGTCTGCAGCGACCCGTGAAGCTTTCTTT	CASSESAATREAFF
.	13	TRBV5-1	TRBJ2-1	.	TGCGCCAGCACCTACAGGGGCGGGGATGAGCAGTTCTTC	CASTYRGGDEQFF
TRBD2	15	TRBV7-9	TRBJ2-5	.	TGTGCCAGCAGCATTAGCGGGGGAGACCAAGAGACCCAGTACTTC	CASSISGGDQETQYF
.	14	TRBV6-6	TRBJ2-7	.	TGTGCCAGCAGTTACCCCGGGACAAACTACGAGCAGTACTTC	CASSYPGTNYEQYF
.	13	TRBV7-3	TRBJ2-5	.	TGTGCCAGCAGCTCCGGGGGTGGCGAGACCCAGTACTTC	CASSSGGGETQYF
.	12	TRBV12-3/TRBV12-4	TRBJ1-2	.	TGTGCCAGCAGTCGGGGGGGTCGTGGCTACACCTTC	CASSRGGRGYTF
TRBD1	14	TRBV7-9	TRBJ2-1	.	TGTGCCAGCAGAGGACAGGGTTGGTACAATGAGCAGTTCTTC	CASRGQGWYNEQFF
.	12	TRBV7-2	TRBJ2-7	.	TGTGCCAGCAGCTTAACAGACTACGAGCAGTACTTC	CASSLTDYEQYF
TRBD1	14	TRBV27	TRBJ1-4	.	TGTGCCACCCGCCGGTCAGGGGGTAATGAAAAACTGTTTTTT	CATRRSGGNEKLFF
.	17	TRBV10-3	TRBJ1-2	.	TGTGCCATCAGTGACCCGGGACAAGCCCTCCCCCACTATGGCTACACCTTC	CAISDPGQALPHYGYTF
.	15	TRBV5-1	TRBJ1-5	.	TGCGCCAGCAGCTTGGCAGGGGCCCAGGGTCAGCCCCAGCATTTT	CASSLAGAQGQPQHF
.	14	TRBV5-6	TRBJ1-2	few	TGTGCCAGCAGCGCAATACAGGGCCGGTATGGCTACACCTTC	CASSAIQGRYGYTF
.	14	TRBV5-6	TRBJ2-5	.	TGTGCCAGCAGCTTGGGTGTTTCTGTGGAGACCCAGTACTTC	CASSLGVSVETQYF
TRBD1	17	TRBV4-1	TRBJ2-2	.	TGCGCCAGCAGCCAAAGGAGTCAGGGGGCGGGCACCGGGGAGCTGTTTTTT	CASSQRSQGAGTGELFF
TRBD1	15	TRBV7-9	TRBJ2-1	once	TGTGCCAGCAGCTTCGGGCAGGGGGCCGGCAATGAGCAGTTCTTC	CASSFGQGAGNEQFF
.	14	TRBV7-2	TRBJ2-2	.	TGTGCCAGCCGCCCCGGGACTCCCACCGGGGAGCTGTTTTTT	CASRPGTPTGELFF
.	14	TRBV6-2/TRBV6-3	TRBJ2-5	.	TGTGCCAGCAGTCACGAGGGGGATCAAGAGACCCAGTACTTC	CASSHEGDQETQYF
TRBD2	17	TRBV18	TRBJ2-7	.	TGTGCCAGCTCACAGCGGACTGGTGCGGGGGGCTCCTACGAGCAGTACTTC	CASSQRTGAGGSYEQYF
TRBD2	14	TRBV9	TRBJ2-1	.	TGTGCCAGCCAGGTGGCTAGCGGCATGGGGGAGCAGTTCTTC	CASQVASGMGEQFF
.	14	TRBV13	TRBJ1-2	.	TGTGCCAGCAGCTCCGACAGGATCTACTATGGCTACACCTTC	CASSSDRIYYGYTF
TRBD1	15	TRBV3-1/TRBV3-2	TRBJ1-1	once	TGTGCCAGCAGCCAAACACCGACAGGGATCACTGAAGCTTTCTTT	CASSQTPTGITEAFF
TRBD2	15	TRBV6-4	TRBJ2-1	.	TGTGCCAGCAGTCCCGACTCTAGCGGTGACAATGAGCAGTTCTTC	CASSPDSSGDNEQFF
TRBD2	13	TRBV10-3	TRBJ2-1	.	TGTGCCATCAGTGGTTCTAGCGGGGATGAGCAGTTCTTC	CAISGSSGDEQFF
.	12	TRBV19	TRBJ2-5	.	TGTGCCAGTAGTCCTAGCCGGGAGACCCAGTACTTC	CASSPSRETQYF
.	14	TRBV6-6	TRBJ2-7	.	TGTGCCAGCAGTCTCCGCGGGGCTACTTACGAGCAGTACTTC	CASSLRGATYEQYF
TRBD2	17	TRBV4-2	TRBJ2-1	.	TGTGCCAGCAGCCAAGATTTACTAGCGGGGGGGCCTGGTGAGCAGTTCTTC	CASSQDLLAGGPGEQFF
.	14	TRBV19	TRBJ1-5	.	TGTGCCAGTATGGGCCGACAGAACAATCAGCCCCAGCATTTT	CASMGRQNNQPQHF
TRBD2	15	TRBV15	TRBJ2-2	.	TGTGCCACCAGCAGAGATAGCGGGGGGACCGGGGAGCTGTTTTTT	CATSRDSGGTGELFF
TRBD2	18	TRBV15	TRBJ2-3	.	TGTGCCACCAGCCCGTCGGGACTAGCGGGGGGTGTGACAGATACGCAGTATTTT	CATSPSGLAGGVTDTQYF
TRBD1	15	TRBV19	TRBJ2-3	.	TGTGCCAGTAGTATTAGACAGGGGGTAACAGATACGCAGTATTTT	CASSIRQGVTDTQYF
TRBD2	15	TRBV24-1	TRBJ2-1	once	TGTGCCACCAGTCTTCCCGGGACTAGTCAGTATGAGCAGTTCTTC	CATSLPGTSQYEQFF
.	13	TRBV19	TRBJ1-1	.	TGTGCCAGTAGTATAGATCGGGGGGTGGAAGCTTTCTTT	CASSIDRGVEAFF
.	14	TRBV6-6	TRBJ1-1	.	TGTGCCAGCACCCTCGCCCCGAGGAGCACTGAAGCTTTCTTT	CASTLAPRSTEAFF
TRBD2	17	TRBV3-1/TRBV3-2	TRBJ2-2	.	TGTGCCAGCAGCCAAGCCGGGACTAGCGGGGGCACCGGGGAGCTGTTTTTT	CASSQAGTSGGTGELFF
TRBD1	14	TRBV12-5	TRBJ1-4	.	TGTGCTAGTGGTCGAGGGGGCGGTAATGAAAAACTGTTTTTT	CASGRGGGNEKLFF
.	15	TRBV24-1	TRBJ2-1	.	TGTGCCACCAGTGATCCGGGAGTGGACTACAATGAGCAGTTCTTC	CATSDPGVDYNEQFF
.	14	TRBV9	TRBJ2-3	.	TGTGCCAGCAGCGTAAGAGAGGGGGCAGATACGCAGTATTTT	CASSVREGADTQYF
.	15	TRBV19	TRBJ1-3	.	TGTGCCAGTGGCCTCCGAACCCCAGATGGAAACACCATATATTTT	CASGLRTPDGNTIYF